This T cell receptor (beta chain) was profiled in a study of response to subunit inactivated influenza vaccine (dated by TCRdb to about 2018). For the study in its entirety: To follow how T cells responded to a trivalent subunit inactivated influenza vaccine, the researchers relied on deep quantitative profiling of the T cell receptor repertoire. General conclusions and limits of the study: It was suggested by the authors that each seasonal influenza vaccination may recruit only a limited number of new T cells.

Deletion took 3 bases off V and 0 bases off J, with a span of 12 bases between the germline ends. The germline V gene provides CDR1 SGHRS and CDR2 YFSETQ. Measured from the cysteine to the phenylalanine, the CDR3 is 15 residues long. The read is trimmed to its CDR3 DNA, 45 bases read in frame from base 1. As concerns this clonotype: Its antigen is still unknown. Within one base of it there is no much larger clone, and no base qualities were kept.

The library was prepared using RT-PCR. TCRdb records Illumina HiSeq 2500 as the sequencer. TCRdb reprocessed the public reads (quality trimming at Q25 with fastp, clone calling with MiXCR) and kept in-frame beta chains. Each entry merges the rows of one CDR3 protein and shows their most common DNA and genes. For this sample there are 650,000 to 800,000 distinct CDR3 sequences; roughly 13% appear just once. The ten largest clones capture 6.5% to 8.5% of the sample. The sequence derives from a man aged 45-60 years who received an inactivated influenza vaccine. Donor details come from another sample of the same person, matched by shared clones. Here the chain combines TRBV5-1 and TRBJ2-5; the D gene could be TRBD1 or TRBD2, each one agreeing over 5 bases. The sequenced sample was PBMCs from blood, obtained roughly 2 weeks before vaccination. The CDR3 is CASSWDPGYQETQYF. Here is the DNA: TGCGCCAGCAGCTGGGACCCAGGGTACCAAGAGACCCAGTACTTC. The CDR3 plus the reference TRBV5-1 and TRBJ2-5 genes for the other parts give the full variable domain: KAGVTQTPRYLIKTRGQQVTLSCSPISGHRSVSWYQQTPGQGLQFLFEYFSETQRNKGNFPGRFSGRQFSNSRSEMNVSTLELGDSALYLCASSWDPGYQETQYFGPGTRLLVL.